Given below is one T cell receptor beta chain in context. V was cut by 2 bases and J by 4 bases, with 8 bases left in between. There are 14 residues in the CDR3. This specimen comes from a study of T cells in Graves' hyperthyroidism and ophthalmopathy. TCR beta CDR3 sequences were amplified from RNA transcripts. Carried out on the TCR CDR3, a first-round RT-PCR used the HTBI primer set. Via MiXCR, TCRdb re-called the multiplex PCR reads, giving one row per CDR3 protein. The sample consists of 600,000 to 650,000 distinct CDR3 sequences, under 20% of them appearing once. The receptor was derived from a woman aged 25 to 39 with Graves' hyperthyroidism. Sequencing was carried out using blood. The chain recombines TRBV12-3 or TRBV12-4 with TRBJ2-2; TRBD1 is a possible D gene (6 bases). CDR3 coding DNA: TGTGCCAGCAGTTTATGGGGGCCCACCGGGGAGCTGTTTTTT. Protein sequence: CASSLWGPTGELFF.